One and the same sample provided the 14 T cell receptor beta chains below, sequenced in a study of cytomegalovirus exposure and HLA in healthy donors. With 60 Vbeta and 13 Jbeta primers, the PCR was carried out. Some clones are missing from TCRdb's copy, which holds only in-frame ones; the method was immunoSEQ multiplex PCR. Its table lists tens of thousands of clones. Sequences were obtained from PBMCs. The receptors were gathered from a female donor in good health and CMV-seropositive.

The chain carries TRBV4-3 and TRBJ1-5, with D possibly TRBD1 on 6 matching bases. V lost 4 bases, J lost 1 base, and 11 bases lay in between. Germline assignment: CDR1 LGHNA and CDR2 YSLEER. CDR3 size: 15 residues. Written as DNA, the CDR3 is TGCGCCAGCAGCCGAGCAGGACAGAGCAATCAGCCCCAGCATTTT. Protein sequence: CASSRAGQSNQPQHF.

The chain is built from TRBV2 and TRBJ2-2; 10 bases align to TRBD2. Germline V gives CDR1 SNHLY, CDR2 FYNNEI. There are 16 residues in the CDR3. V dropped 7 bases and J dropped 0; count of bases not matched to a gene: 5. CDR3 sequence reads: CASTSGGTANTGELFF. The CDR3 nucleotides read TGTGCCAGCACTAGCGGGGGAACCGCGAACACCGGGGAGCTGTTTTTT.

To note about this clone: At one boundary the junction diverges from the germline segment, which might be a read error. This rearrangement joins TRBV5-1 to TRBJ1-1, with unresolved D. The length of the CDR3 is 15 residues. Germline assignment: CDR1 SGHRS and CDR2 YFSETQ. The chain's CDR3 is CASSLGSRGRTEDFF. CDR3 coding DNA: TGCGCCAGCAGCTTGGGTTCTCGCGGGCGAACTGAAGATTTCTTT.

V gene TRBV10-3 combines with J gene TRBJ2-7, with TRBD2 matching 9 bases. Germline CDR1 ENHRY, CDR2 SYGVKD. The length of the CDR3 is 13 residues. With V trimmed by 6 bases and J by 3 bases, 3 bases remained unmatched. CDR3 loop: CAISFSGSYEQYF. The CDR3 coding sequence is TGTGCCATCAGCTTTAGCGGGAGCTACGAGCAGTACTTC.

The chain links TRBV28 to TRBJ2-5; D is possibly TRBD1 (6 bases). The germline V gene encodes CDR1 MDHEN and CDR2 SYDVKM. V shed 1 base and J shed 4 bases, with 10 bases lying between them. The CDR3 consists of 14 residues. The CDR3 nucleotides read TGTGCCAGCAGTTTATTGCAGGGGCGAGAGACCCAGTACTTC. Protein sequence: CASSLLQGRETQYF.

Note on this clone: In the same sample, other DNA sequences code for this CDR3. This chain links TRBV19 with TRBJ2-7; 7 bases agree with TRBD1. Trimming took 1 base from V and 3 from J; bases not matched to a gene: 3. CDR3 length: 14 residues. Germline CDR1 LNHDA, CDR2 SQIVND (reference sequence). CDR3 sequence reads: CASSIGTGDYEQYF. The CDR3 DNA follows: TGTGCCAGTAGTATAGGAACAGGGGACTACGAGCAGTACTTC.

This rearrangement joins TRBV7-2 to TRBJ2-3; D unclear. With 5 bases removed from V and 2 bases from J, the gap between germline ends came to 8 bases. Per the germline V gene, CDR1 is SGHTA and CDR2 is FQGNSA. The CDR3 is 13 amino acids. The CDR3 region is CASSPGYTDTQYF. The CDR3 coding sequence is TGTGCCAGCAGCCCAGGTTACACAGATACGCAGTATTTT.

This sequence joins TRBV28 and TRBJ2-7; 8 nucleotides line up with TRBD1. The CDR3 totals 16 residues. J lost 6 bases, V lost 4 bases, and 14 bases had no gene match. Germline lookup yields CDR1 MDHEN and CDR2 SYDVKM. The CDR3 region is CASSSLDRGLFCEQYF. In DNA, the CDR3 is TGTGCCAGCAGTTCCCTCGACAGGGGCTTGTTCTGCGAGCAGTACTTC.

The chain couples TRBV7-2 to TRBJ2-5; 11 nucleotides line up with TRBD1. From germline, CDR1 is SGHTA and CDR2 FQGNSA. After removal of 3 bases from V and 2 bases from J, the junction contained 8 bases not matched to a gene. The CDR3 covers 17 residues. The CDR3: CASSLAGTGGLQETQYF. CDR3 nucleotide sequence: TGTGCCAGCAGCTTGGCCGGGACAGGGGGGTTGCAAGAGACCCAGTACTTC. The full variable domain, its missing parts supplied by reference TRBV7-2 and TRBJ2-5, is GAGVSQSPSNKVTEKGKDVELRCDPISGHTALYWYRQSLGQGLEFLIYFQGNSAPDKSGLPSDRFSAERTGGSVSTLTIQRTQQEDSAVYLCASSLAGTGGLQETQYFGPGTRLLVL.

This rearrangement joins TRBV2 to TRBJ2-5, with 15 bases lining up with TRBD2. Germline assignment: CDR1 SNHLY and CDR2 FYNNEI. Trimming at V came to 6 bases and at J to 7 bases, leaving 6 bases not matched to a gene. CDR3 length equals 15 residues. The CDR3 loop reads CASRWTSGGDGTQYF. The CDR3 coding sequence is TGTGCCAGCAGGTGGACTAGCGGGGGGGATGGGACCCAGTACTTC. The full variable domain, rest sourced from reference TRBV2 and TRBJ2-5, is EPEVTQTPSHQVTQMGQEVILRCVPISNHLYFYWYRQILGQKVEFLVSFYNNEISEKSEIFDDQFSVERPDGSNFTLKIRSTKLEDSAMYFCASRWTSGGDGTQYFGPGTRLLVL.

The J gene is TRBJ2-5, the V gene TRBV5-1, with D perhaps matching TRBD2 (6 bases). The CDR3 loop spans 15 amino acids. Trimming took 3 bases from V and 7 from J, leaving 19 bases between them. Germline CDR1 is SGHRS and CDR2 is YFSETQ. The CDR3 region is CASSSGYSGEGTQYF. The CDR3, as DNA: TGCGCCAGCAGCTCTGGCTATTCGGGAGAGGGGACCCAGTACTTC.

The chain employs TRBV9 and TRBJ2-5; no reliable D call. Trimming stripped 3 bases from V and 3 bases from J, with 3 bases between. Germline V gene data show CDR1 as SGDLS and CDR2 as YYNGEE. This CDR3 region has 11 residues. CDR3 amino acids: CASSAKETQYF. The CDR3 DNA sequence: TGTGCCAGCAGCGCCAAAGAGACCCAGTACTTC.

This CDR3 is CATSRDKSGGYEQYF. The CDR3 DNA follows: TGTGCCACCAGCAGAGATAAGTCAGGGGGGTACGAGCAGTACTTC. The V call is TRBV15, the J call TRBJ2-7; a weak D match, TRBD1 (7 bases). V was pared by 0 bases and J by 4 bases, with 13 bases between. The CDR3 runs to 15 residues. Germline values: CDR1 LNHNV, CDR2 YYDKDF (reference sequence).

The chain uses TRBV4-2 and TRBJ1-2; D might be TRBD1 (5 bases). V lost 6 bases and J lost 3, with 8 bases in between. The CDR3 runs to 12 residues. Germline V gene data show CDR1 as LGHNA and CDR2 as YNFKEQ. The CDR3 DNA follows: TGTGCCAGCAGACAGGCAGACTATGGCTACACCTTC. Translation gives CASRQADYGYTF.